Listed below are T cell receptor beta chains from one sample, sequenced in a study of T cells in Graves' hyperthyroidism and ophthalmopathy. TCRdb reanalysed the multiplex PCR reads using MiXCR and keeps one entry per CDR3 protein. Here the sample spans approximately 510,000 distinct CDR3 sequences, approximately 48% being singletons. The sample taken for sequencing was peripheral blood or thyroid tissue (not recorded which). All receptors derive from an adult woman with Graves' disease, either hyperthyroidism or ophthalmopathy (not recorded which). CDR3s include the opening cysteine and the closing phenylalanine or tryptophan. Fields, in order: J gene, D gene, V gene, clone size, CDR3 DNA, CDR3 protein. The D gene is left open where the match is weak. Clone size is given for some rows only: seen once, a few or many times, or a class if the clone is expanded.

j_gene: TRBJ1-1; d_gene: TRBD1; v_gene: TRBV7-2; abundance: many; CDR3nt: TGTGCCAGCAGCCCCTATGCCGGACAGGGAGGTCCTAGAGCTTTCTTT; CDR3aa: CASSPYAGQGGPRAFF
j_gene: TRBJ1-5; d_gene: .; v_gene: TRBV10-3; abundance: .; CDR3nt: TGTGCCATCAGGCCGGGGACATCGGGGGATCAGCCCCAGCATTTT; CDR3aa: CAIRPGTSGDQPQHF
j_gene: TRBJ1-6; d_gene: .; v_gene: TRBV5-1; abundance: few; CDR3nt: TGCGCCAGCAGCTTGGAAGGAATCCATAATTCACCCCTCCACTTT; CDR3aa: CASSLEGIHNSPLHF
j_gene: TRBJ2-2; d_gene: .; v_gene: TRBV30; abundance: few; CDR3nt: TGTGCCTGGGCCTCCAGGACGAACACCGGGGAGCTGTTTTTT; CDR3aa: CAWASRTNTGELFF
j_gene: TRBJ1-6; d_gene: TRBD1; v_gene: TRBV20-1; abundance: many; CDR3nt: TGCAGTGCTAGAGGCGGAGGGGGGACAGGGCTTGCACCCCTCCACTTT; CDR3aa: CSARGGGGTGLAPLHF
j_gene: TRBJ1-2; d_gene: .; v_gene: TRBV15; abundance: .; CDR3nt: TGTGCCACTCGGAGGAGACTTAACTATGGCTACACCTTC; CDR3aa: CATRRRLNYGYTF
j_gene: TRBJ2-2; d_gene: .; v_gene: TRBV9; abundance: .; CDR3nt: TGTGCCAGCAGCGCTTTTACTTCGGCCGGGGAGCTGTTTTTT; CDR3aa: CASSAFTSAGELFF
j_gene: TRBJ2-2; d_gene: .; v_gene: TRBV5-5; abundance: .; CDR3nt: TGTGCCAGCAGCTTAGGGGTTACGAACACCGGGGAGCTGTTTTTT; CDR3aa: CASSLGVTNTGELFF
j_gene: TRBJ1-5; d_gene: TRBD1; v_gene: TRBV7-9; abundance: .; CDR3nt: TGTGCCAGCAGGTCCGGGACAGGGGATGGGCCCCAGCATTTT; CDR3aa: CASRSGTGDGPQHF
j_gene: TRBJ2-7; d_gene: .; v_gene: TRBV28; abundance: few; CDR3nt: TGTGCCAGTAACCTGGGCGGGGAGCAGTACTTC; CDR3aa: CASNLGGEQYF
j_gene: TRBJ2-5; d_gene: TRBD2; v_gene: TRBV29-1; abundance: many; CDR3nt: TGCAGCGTTGAAGTCGCGGGGGGGTGGGAGACCCAGTACTTC; CDR3aa: CSVEVAGGWETQYF
j_gene: TRBJ2-6; d_gene: .; v_gene: TRBV10-3; abundance: .; CDR3nt: TGTGCCATCAGTCGGGACTTGAACTCTGGGGCCAACGTCCTGACTTTC; CDR3aa: CAISRDLNSGANVLTF
j_gene: TRBJ1-4; d_gene: .; v_gene: TRBV29-1; abundance: many; CDR3nt: TGCAGCGCAGCCCCGATCACAACTAATGAAAAACTGTTTTTT; CDR3aa: CSAAPITTNEKLFF
j_gene: TRBJ2-7; d_gene: TRBD1; v_gene: TRBV20-1; abundance: .; CDR3nt: TGCAGTGCCTCGACAGGGGGCGAGCAGTACTTC; CDR3aa: CSASTGGEQYF
j_gene: TRBJ2-2; d_gene: .; v_gene: TRBV4-3; abundance: .; CDR3nt: TGCGCCAGCAGCGGAATCATGGCCGGGGAGCTGTTTTTT; CDR3aa: CASSGIMAGELFF
j_gene: TRBJ1-2; d_gene: .; v_gene: TRBV10-3; abundance: .; CDR3nt: TGTGCCATCAGTGACTCCTCGAGAAAGGGCCGGGGCTACACCTTC; CDR3aa: CAISDSSRKGRGYTF
j_gene: TRBJ1-3; d_gene: .; v_gene: TRBV7-9; abundance: many; CDR3nt: TGTGCCAGCAGGTGGACTGCTGGAAACACCATATATTTT; CDR3aa: CASRWTAGNTIYF
j_gene: TRBJ2-2; d_gene: .; v_gene: TRBV18; abundance: .; CDR3nt: TGTGCCAGCTCGACGAGGGGGAGTTTAACCACCGGGGAGCTGTTTTTT; CDR3aa: CASSTRGSLTTGELFF
j_gene: TRBJ1-5; d_gene: .; v_gene: TRBV18; abundance: .; CDR3nt: TGTGCCAGCTCACCGTTGGATAGCAATCAGCCCCAGCATTTT; CDR3aa: CASSPLDSNQPQHF
j_gene: TRBJ1-4; d_gene: .; v_gene: TRBV20-1; abundance: .; CDR3nt: TGCAGTGCTAGAGATAACGAAAAACTGTTTTTT; CDR3aa: CSARDNEKLFF
j_gene: TRBJ2-2; d_gene: .; v_gene: TRBV4-1; abundance: many; CDR3nt: TGCGCCAGCAGCCCTCAGCAAAACACCGGGGAGCTGTTTTTT; CDR3aa: CASSPQQNTGELFF
j_gene: TRBJ2-5; d_gene: TRBD2; v_gene: TRBV7-2; abundance: .; CDR3nt: TGTGCCAGCAGTACTCAAACTAGCGGGGGGAAAGAGACCCAGTACTTC; CDR3aa: CASSTQTSGGKETQYF
j_gene: TRBJ1-6; d_gene: TRBD1; v_gene: TRBV28; abundance: .; CDR3nt: TGTGCCAGCAGTTTCCGGACAGGGGCAGGGTCACCCCTCCACTTT; CDR3aa: CASSFRTGAGSPLHF
j_gene: TRBJ1-5; d_gene: .; v_gene: TRBV20-1; abundance: many; CDR3nt: TGCAGTGCTAGAGTTGGCAGGGGAAAGCCCCAGCATTTT; CDR3aa: CSARVGRGKPQHF
j_gene: TRBJ2-7; d_gene: TRBD1; v_gene: TRBV5-6; abundance: few; CDR3nt: TGTGCCAGCAGCTTCGGACAGGTAGACGGTGGTTACTTC; CDR3aa: CASSFGQVDGGYF
j_gene: TRBJ1-5; d_gene: TRBD1; v_gene: TRBV7-8; abundance: many; CDR3nt: TGTGCCAGCAGGTCCGACAGGGACGGACAGCCCCAGCATTTT; CDR3aa: CASRSDRDGQPQHF
j_gene: TRBJ1-2; d_gene: TRBD1; v_gene: TRBV20-1; abundance: many; CDR3nt: TGCAGTGCAAGGACAGGGTCCCCCTATGGCTACACCTTC; CDR3aa: CSARTGSPYGYTF
j_gene: TRBJ2-7; d_gene: TRBD1; v_gene: TRBV10-1; abundance: many; CDR3nt: TGCGCCAGAATCCCGGGACAGGGGTCGACGACCTACGAGCAGTACTTC; CDR3aa: CARIPGQGSTTYEQYF
j_gene: TRBJ2-7; d_gene: .; v_gene: TRBV10-3; abundance: .; CDR3nt: TGTGCCATCAGTGAAATGCAACGGGCGGGTCACTCCTACGAGCAGTACTTC; CDR3aa: CAISEMQRAGHSYEQYF
j_gene: TRBJ1-2; d_gene: TRBD1; v_gene: TRBV19; abundance: .; CDR3nt: TGTGCCAGTAGCCGGACAGGGGATTCCTATGGCTACACCTTC; CDR3aa: CASSRTGDSYGYTF
j_gene: TRBJ1-1; d_gene: TRBD1; v_gene: TRBV9; abundance: .; CDR3nt: TGTGCCAGCAGCGTAGGGACAGGGGCGAACACTGAAGCTTTCTTT; CDR3aa: CASSVGTGANTEAFF
j_gene: TRBJ2-5; d_gene: .; v_gene: TRBV7-9; abundance: many; CDR3nt: TGTGCCAGCAGCCCGAGAAACTCTGGGGAGACCCAGTACTTC; CDR3aa: CASSPRNSGETQYF
j_gene: TRBJ2-7; d_gene: .; v_gene: TRBV28; abundance: .; CDR3nt: TGTGCCAGCAGTCCCCCTCCAAGCTACGAGCAGTACTTC; CDR3aa: CASSPPPSYEQYF
j_gene: TRBJ2-6; d_gene: .; v_gene: TRBV2; abundance: .; CDR3nt: TGTGCCAGCAGTGGCGGGTGGGCCAACGTCCTGACTTTC; CDR3aa: CASSGGWANVLTF
j_gene: TRBJ1-1; d_gene: .; v_gene: TRBV11-2; abundance: many; CDR3nt: TGTGCCAGCAGCTTAGGGGCCAGGGCTGAAGCTTTCTTT; CDR3aa: CASSLGARAEAFF
j_gene: TRBJ1-1; d_gene: .; v_gene: TRBV29-1; abundance: .; CDR3nt: TGCAGCGTTGACCAGGGAGAGAACACTGAAGCTTTCTTT; CDR3aa: CSVDQGENTEAFF
j_gene: TRBJ2-5; d_gene: TRBD1; v_gene: TRBV11-2; abundance: few; CDR3nt: TGTGCCAGCAGCACCCGGGACAGGGGCGGCGAGACCCAGTACTTC; CDR3aa: CASSTRDRGGETQYF